What follows are 5 T cell receptor beta chains derived from one specimen sequenced in a study of blood T cell repertoires in COVID-19. Libraries were prepared by immunoSEQ multiplex PCR; TCRdb keeps only in-frame clonotypes and omits some of them. The sample consists of roughly 260,000 clones, 75% to 85% of them appearing once. The sample comprised peripheral blood. These receptors were obtained from a woman in her sixties or seventies with acute or convalescent COVID-19.

This chain uses TRBV9 with TRBJ1-1; TRBD1 matches 9 bases. The V gene end was trimmed by 4 bases and the J gene end by 1 base; junction bases not matched to a gene: 8. CDR3 length: 16 amino acids. Germline V CDR1 and CDR2: SGDLS, YYNGEE. The CDR3 coding sequence is TGTGCCAGCAGCCTCCGGACAGGGGACAAGAACACTGAAGCTTTCTTT. It is translated as CASSLRTGDKNTEAFF.

This chain joins TRBV7-9 and TRBJ1-3, with 7 bases fitting TRBD1. Germline V gene sequence: CDR1 SEHNR, CDR2 FQNEAQ (reference sequence). The J segment lost 4 bases and the V segment lost 0 bases, leaving 6 bases of the junction unmatched. CDR3 length: 16 amino acids. The CDR3 DNA follows: TGTGCCAGCAGCTTAGCTCCTACAGGGGTGGGAAACACCATATATTTT. It translates to CASSLAPTGVGNTIYF.

CDR3 sequence: CASSLVSGIAYEQYF. Written as DNA, the CDR3 is TGTGCCAGCAGCTTAGTTTCGGGTATCGCCTACGAGCAGTACTTC. This chain uses TRBV7-2 with TRBJ2-7, with D uncertain. V was pared by 1 base and J by 2 bases, with 12 bases between. This CDR3 has 15 amino acids. Germline CDR1 is SGHTA and CDR2 is FQGNSA.

The chain uses TRBV6-5 and TRBJ1-6; 7 bases line up with TRBD1. V gave up 4 bases and J gave up 6 bases; unmatched junction bases: 3. Germline V gene data show CDR1 as MNHEY and CDR2 as SVGAGI. The CDR3 is 14 amino acids. The CDR3 region is CASSFRGINSPLHF. The CDR3 bases are TGTGCCAGCAGTTTCAGGGGGATTAATTCACCCCTCCACTTT.

V gene TRBV10-1 combines with J gene TRBJ2-6, with D tentatively TRBD2 (6 bases). V lost 6 bases, J lost 0 bases, and 12 bases lay in between. The CDR3 has 16 amino acids. Germline V gene lookup returns CDR1 WNHNN and CDR2 SYGVQD (reference sequence). The DNA for the CDR3 is TGCGCCAGCAGCGGGGGAGTCGGCTCTGGGGCCAACGTCCTGACTTTC. Protein sequence: CASSGGVGSGANVLTF.